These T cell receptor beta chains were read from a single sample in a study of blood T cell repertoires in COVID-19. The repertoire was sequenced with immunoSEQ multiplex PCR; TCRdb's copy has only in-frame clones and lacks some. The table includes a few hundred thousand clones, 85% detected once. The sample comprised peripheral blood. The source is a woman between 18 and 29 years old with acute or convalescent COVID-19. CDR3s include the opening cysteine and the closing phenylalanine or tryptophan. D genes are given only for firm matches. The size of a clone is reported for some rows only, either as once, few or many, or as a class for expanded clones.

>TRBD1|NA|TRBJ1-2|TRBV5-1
CASSQSGTAASNYGYTF
TGCGCCAGCAGCCAATCCGGGACAGCGGCCTCTAACTATGGCTACACCTTC
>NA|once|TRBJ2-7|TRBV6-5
CASSYSRQGYYEQYF
TGTGCCAGCAGTTACTCCCGCCAGGGCTACTACGAGCAGTACTTC
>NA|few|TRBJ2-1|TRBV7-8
CASSLQGSSYNEQFF
TGTGCCAGCAGCTTACAGGGCAGCTCCTACAATGAGCAGTTCTTC
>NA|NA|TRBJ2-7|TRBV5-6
CASSLDDLNEQYF
TGTGCCAGCAGCTTGGACGACTTGAACGAGCAGTACTTC
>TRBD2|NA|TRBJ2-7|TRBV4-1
CASSPEGRGIYEQYF
TGCGCCAGCAGCCCGGAGGGGCGGGGGATCTACGAGCAGTACTTC
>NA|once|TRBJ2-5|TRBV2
CASSRFGGEETQYF
TGTGCCAGCAGTCGCTTTGGGGGCGAAGAGACCCAGTACTTC
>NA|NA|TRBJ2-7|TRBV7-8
CASSLVGPPEQYF
TGTGCCAGCAGCTTAGTTGGCCCTCCCGAGCAGTACTTC
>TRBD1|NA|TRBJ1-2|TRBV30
CAWTHYRGNYGYTF
TGTGCCTGGACTCATTACAGGGGGAACTATGGCTACACCTTC
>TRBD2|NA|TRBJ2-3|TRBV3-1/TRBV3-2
CASSQGNAGGRGTDTQYF
TGTGCCAGCAGCCAAGGGAATGCGGGAGGGAGGGGTACAGATACGCAGTATTTT
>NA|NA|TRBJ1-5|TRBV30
CAWSPGLFQPQHF
TGTGCCTGGAGTCCCGGGTTGTTTCAGCCCCAGCATTTT
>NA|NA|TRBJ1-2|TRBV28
CASSFGGTPSRGGYTF
TGTGCCAGCAGTTTCGGAGGGACTCCTAGTCGGGGAGGCTACACCTTC
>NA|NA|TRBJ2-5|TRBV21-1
CASSREGGRVQETQYF
TGTGCCAGCAGCAGGGAGGGGGGCAGAGTCCAAGAGACCCAGTACTTC
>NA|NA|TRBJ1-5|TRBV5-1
CASSFGGANQPQHF
TGCGCCAGCAGCTTTGGAGGGGCCAATCAGCCCCAGCATTTT
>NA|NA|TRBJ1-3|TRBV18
CASSPGRAASGNTIYF
TGTGCCAGCTCACCGGGCAGGGCCGCCTCTGGAAACACCATATATTTT
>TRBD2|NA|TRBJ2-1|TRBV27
CASSFASGNEQFF
TGTGCCAGCAGTTTCGCTAGCGGCAATGAGCAGTTCTTC
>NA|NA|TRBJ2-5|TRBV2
CAGSTGVETQYF
TGTGCCGGCTCTACGGGGGTCGAGACCCAGTACTTC
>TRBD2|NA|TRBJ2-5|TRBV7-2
CASSFETSVQETQYF
TGTGCCAGCAGCTTCGAGACTAGCGTCCAAGAGACCCAGTACTTC
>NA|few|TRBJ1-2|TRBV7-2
CASRLKGGDSNYGYTF
TGTGCCAGCAGATTAAAGGGGGGGGACTCTAACTATGGCTACACCTTC
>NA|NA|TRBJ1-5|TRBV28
CASSVQRGRSNQPQHF
TGTGCCAGCAGTGTACAAAGGGGAAGGAGCAATCAGCCCCAGCATTTT
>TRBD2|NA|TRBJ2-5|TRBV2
CASSAAGGTETQYF
TGTGCCAGCAGCGCAGCGGGGGGAACGGAGACCCAGTACTTC
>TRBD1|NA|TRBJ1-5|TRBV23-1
CASSHLDRGNQPQHF
TGCGCCAGCAGTCACCTCGACAGGGGGAATCAGCCCCAGCATTTT
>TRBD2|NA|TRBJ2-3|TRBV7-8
CASSLGDYLTDTQYF
TGTGCCAGCAGCTTAGGGGACTACCTCACAGATACGCAGTATTTT
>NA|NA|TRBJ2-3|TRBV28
CASSLAEKYRLYF
TGTGCCAGCAGTTTAGCCGAGAAGTACAGGCTGTATTTT
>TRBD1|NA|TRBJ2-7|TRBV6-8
CASSYSNRDRVTYEQYF
TGTGCCAGCAGTTACTCTAACCGGGACAGGGTGACCTACGAGCAGTACTTC
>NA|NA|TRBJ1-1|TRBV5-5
CASSFAGYEAFF
TGTGCCAGCAGCTTTGCAGGGTATGAAGCTTTCTTT
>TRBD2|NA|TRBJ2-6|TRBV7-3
CASSLTGGTSGANVLTF
TGTGCCAGCAGCTTAACCGGGGGGACCTCTGGGGCCAACGTCCTGACTTTC
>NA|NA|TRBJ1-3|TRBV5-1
CASSLGGAENTIYF
TGCGCCAGCAGCTTGGGTGGAGCTGAAAACACCATATATTTT
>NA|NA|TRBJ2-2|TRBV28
CASSFSTRYTGELFF
TGTGCCAGCAGTTTTTCCACTAGGTACACCGGGGAGCTGTTTTTT
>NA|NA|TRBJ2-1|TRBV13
CASSSTGTPYLVGEQFF
TGTGCCAGCAGCTCCACCGGGACTCCATACCTGGTCGGTGAGCAGTTCTTC
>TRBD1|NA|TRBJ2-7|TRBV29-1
CSVGGRQGAYEQYF
TGCAGCGTGGGGGGCAGACAGGGGGCCTACGAGCAGTACTTC
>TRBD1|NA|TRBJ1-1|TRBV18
CASSTGTGGTEAFF
TGTGCCAGCTCAACCGGGACAGGGGGCACTGAAGCTTTCTTT
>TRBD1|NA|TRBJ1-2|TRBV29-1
CSVGRDSYGYTF
TGCAGCGTTGGACGGGACAGTTATGGCTACACCTTC
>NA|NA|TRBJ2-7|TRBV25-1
CASSEAGAIDEQYF
TGTGCCAGCAGTGAAGCAGGGGCGATCGACGAGCAGTACTTC
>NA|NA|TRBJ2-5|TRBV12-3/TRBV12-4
CASTLAGETQYF
TGTGCCAGCACCCTCGCGGGGGAGACCCAGTACTTC
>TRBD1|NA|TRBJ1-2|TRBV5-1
CASSFTGADGYTF
TGCGCCAGCAGCTTCACAGGGGCTGATGGCTACACCTTC
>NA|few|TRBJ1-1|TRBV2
CASSDRRRTVEAFF
TGTGCCAGCAGTGACCGAAGACGGACAGTTGAAGCTTTCTTT
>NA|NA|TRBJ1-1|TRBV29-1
CSVRDRPIRDTEAFF
TGCAGCGTCCGTGACAGACCAATTCGGGACACTGAAGCTTTCTTT
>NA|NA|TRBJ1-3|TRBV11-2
CASSSVKARYSGNTIYF
TGTGCCAGCAGCTCGGTCAAAGCCCGATACTCTGGAAACACCATATATTTT
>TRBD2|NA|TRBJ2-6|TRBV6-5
CASRGGKTGANVLTF
TGTGCCAGCAGGGGGGGGAAGACTGGGGCCAACGTCCTGACTTTC
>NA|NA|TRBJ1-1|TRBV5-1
CASTKEGSGRWNTEAFF
TGCGCCAGCACCAAGGAGGGGTCGGGACGGTGGAACACTGAAGCTTTCTTT
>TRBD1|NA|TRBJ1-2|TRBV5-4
CASSLTGVEYGYTF
TGTGCCAGCAGCTTGACAGGGGTTGAGTATGGCTACACCTTC
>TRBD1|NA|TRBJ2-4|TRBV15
CATSRDLGQVKNIQYF
TGTGCCACCAGCAGAGATCTCGGACAGGTGAAAAACATTCAGTACTTC
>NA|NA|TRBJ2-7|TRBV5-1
CASSLFNRDEQYF
TGCGCCAGCAGCCTTTTTAACAGGGACGAGCAGTACTTC
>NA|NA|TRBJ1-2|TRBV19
CASSIEFSGDNYGYTF
TGTGCCAGTAGTATAGAGTTTTCGGGAGACAACTATGGCTACACCTTC
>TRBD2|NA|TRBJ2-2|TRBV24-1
CATSERTSGGRPGELFF
TGTGCCACCAGTGAAAGGACTAGCGGGGGCAGGCCCGGGGAGCTGTTTTTT
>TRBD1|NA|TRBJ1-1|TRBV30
CAWSPTGTGGPEAFF
TGTGCCTGGAGTCCGACGGGGACAGGGGGGCCTGAAGCTTTCTTT
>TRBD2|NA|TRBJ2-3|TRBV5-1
CASSLKAGVMSDTQYF
TGCGCCAGCAGCCTCAAAGCGGGAGTGATGTCAGATACGCAGTATTTT
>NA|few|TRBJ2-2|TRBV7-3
CASRAELVDTGELFF
TGTGCCAGCAGGGCCGAGCTAGTCGACACCGGGGAGCTGTTTTTT
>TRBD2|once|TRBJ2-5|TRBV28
CASRPPSGGGTQYF
TGTGCCAGCAGACCCCCTAGCGGTGGAGGGACCCAGTACTTC
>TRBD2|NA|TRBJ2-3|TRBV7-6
CASSPDVAGANMLTDTQYF
TGTGCCAGCAGTCCGGACGTAGCGGGAGCTAACATGCTCACAGATACGCAGTATTTT